These 11 T cell receptor beta chains originate from one sample sequenced in a study of blood T cell repertoires in COVID-19. Clones were sequenced by immunoSEQ multiplex PCR, and TCRdb holds only the in-frame ones, with some missing. The sample consists of fewer than 300,000 clones, about 91% of them appearing once. Sequenced: peripheral blood. The receptors come from a person aged 18-29 years with COVID-19, enrolled during active disease.

The V gene is TRBV4-2, the J gene TRBJ2-7; D is unresolved. The CDR3 spans 12 residues. The V and J ends lost 0 bases and 7 bases respectively, with 7 bases between them. Germline CDR1 and CDR2: LGHNA and YNFKEQ. CDR3 in amino acids: CASSQDIREQYF. Written as DNA, the CDR3 is TGTGCCAGCAGCCAAGATATCCGGGAGCAGTACTTC.

The gene calls are TRBV5-4 and TRBJ2-3, with D possibly matching TRBD1 (5 bases). The V gene's germline CDR1 is SGHNT and CDR2 YYREEE (reference sequence). The V and J ends lost 0 bases and 5 bases respectively, with 7 bases between them. CDR3 length: 13 residues. CDR3 DNA sequence: TGTGCCAGCAGCTTGGTAGGGGAAGATACGCAGTATTTT. Encoded protein: CASSLVGEDTQYF.

J is TRBJ1-2 and V is TRBV18, with D maybe TRBD1 (5 bases). V lost 0 bases to trimming and J lost 4 bases, with 9 bases between them. There are 14 residues in the CDR3. Germline CDR1 KGHSH, CDR2 LQKENI. The CDR3 sequence: CASSPPSGFYGYTF. The CDR3 DNA reads as TGTGCCAGCTCACCACCTTCAGGGTTCTATGGCTACACCTTC.

This clone is a singleton in its sample. J is TRBJ1-2 and V is TRBV7-9; D is possibly TRBD1 (5 bases). Trimming pared 2 bases from V and 8 bases from J, leaving 12 bases between. The CDR3 runs to 13 residues. CDR1 is SEHNR and CDR2 is FQNEAQ in the germline V gene (reference sequence). CDR3 sequence: CASSLLGVEGYTF. The CDR3, as DNA: TGTGCCAGCAGCTTATTAGGGGTAGAGGGCTACACCTTC.

The V call is TRBV5-1, the J call TRBJ1-5; TRBD1 aligns across 7 bases. Germline trimming cut 0 bases from V and 1 base from J; bases unmatched to any gene: 22. The germline gives CDR1 SGHRS, CDR2 YFSETQ. The CDR3 is made up of 22 amino acids. CDR3 sequence: CASSLVAPFTGARPRSNQPQHF. DNA of the CDR3: TGCGCCAGCAGCTTGGTGGCACCTTTTACAGGGGCGAGACCGCGGAGCAATCAGCCCCAGCATTTT.

The rearrangement joins TRBV10-3 to TRBJ2-1; TRBD2 matches at 12 bases. The CDR3 has 16 residues. Germline values: CDR1 ENHRY, CDR2 SYGVKD. Trimming at V came to 10 bases and at J to 6 bases, leaving 13 bases not matched to a gene. Here the CDR3 reads CATTSTSGGWPNEQFF. The CDR3 DNA reads TGTGCCACCACCTCGACTAGCGGGGGATGGCCCAATGAGCAGTTCTTC.

The chain carries TRBV6-5 and TRBJ2-5, with 9 bases fitting TRBD2. V was clipped by 4 bases and J by 4 bases; unmatched bases: 4. CDR3 length: 14 amino acids. Germline V gene sequence: CDR1 MNHEY, CDR2 SVGAGI. CDR3 coding DNA: TGTGCCAGCAGTTGGACTAGCGCGGGAGAGACCCAGTACTTC. Translating it yields CASSWTSAGETQYF.

The chain uses TRBV7-8 and TRBJ2-1; TRBD2 might be the D (5 bases). Looked up from germline, CDR1 is SGHVS and CDR2 is FQNEAQ. This CDR3 has 15 residues. Deletions cut 1 base from V and 6 bases from J, with 13 bases between. The CDR3 is CASSLETSSRNEQFF. The CDR3 DNA is TGTGCCAGCAGCTTAGAAACTAGTTCCCGCAATGAGCAGTTCTTC.

This chain connects TRBV5-6 to TRBJ2-7, with 10 positions matching TRBD2. Unmatched junction bases numbered 4, after V lost 3 bases and J lost 4 bases. There are 14 residues in the CDR3. Looked up from germline, CDR1 is SGHDT and CDR2 is YYEEEE. For the CDR3, the DNA is TGTGCCAGCAGCTCCGGACTAGCGGAATACGAGCAGTACTTC. This codes for CASSSGLAEYEQYF.

In this sample, this clone turned up a few times. V usage is TRBV7-2 and J usage is TRBJ1-2, with 7 bases fitting TRBD1. Germline V gene sequence: CDR1 SGHTA, CDR2 FQGNSA. J gave up 1 base and V 1 base, and 9 bases lay outside the gene matches. The CDR3 spans 17 residues. The CDR3 DNA sequence: TGTGCCAGCAGCTTAGTTGCAGGGGGGCGCAATAACTATGGCTACACCTTC. This sequence encodes CASSLVAGGRNNYGYTF.

The gene calls are TRBV10-2 and TRBJ1-4; TRBD1 might be the D (5 bases). Germline V gives CDR1 WSHSY, CDR2 SAAADI. The CDR3 runs 16 residues. V lost 8 bases and J lost 3, with 19 bases in between. The CDR3 DNA sequence: TGCGCCAGCTCTACGATCAGCAGGGTAGCTAATGAAAAACTGTTTTTT. Translated: CASSTISRVANEKLFF.